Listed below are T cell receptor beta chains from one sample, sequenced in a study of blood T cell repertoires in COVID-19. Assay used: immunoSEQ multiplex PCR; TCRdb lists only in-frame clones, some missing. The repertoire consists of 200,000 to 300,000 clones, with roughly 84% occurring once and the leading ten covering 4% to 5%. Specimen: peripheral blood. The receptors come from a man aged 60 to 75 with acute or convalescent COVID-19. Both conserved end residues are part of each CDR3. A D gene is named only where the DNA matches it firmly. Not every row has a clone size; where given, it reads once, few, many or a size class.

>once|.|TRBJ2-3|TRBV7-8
CASSSTRRGRTDTQYF
TGTGCCAGCAGCTCAACCCGGAGGGGTCGCACAGATACGCAGTATTTT
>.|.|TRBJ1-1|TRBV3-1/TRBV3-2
CASSFRTAEAFF
TGTGCCAGCAGCTTCCGGACAGCTGAAGCTTTCTTT
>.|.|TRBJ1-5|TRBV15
CATSRDSQGNQPQHF
TGTGCCACCAGCAGAGATTCACAGGGAAATCAGCCCCAGCATTTT
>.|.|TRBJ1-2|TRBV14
CASSQVGVEGTGHGYTF
TGTGCCAGCAGCCAAGTAGGGGTCGAGGGAACAGGGCATGGCTACACCTTC
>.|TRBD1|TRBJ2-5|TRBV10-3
CAISDVGTGDQETQYF
TGTGCCATCAGTGATGTGGGGACAGGGGACCAAGAGACCCAGTACTTC
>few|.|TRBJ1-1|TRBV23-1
CASPMLDSRYEAFF
TGCGCCAGCCCCATGCTAGACAGCCGTTATGAAGCTTTCTTT
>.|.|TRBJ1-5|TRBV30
CAWSVSELQPQHF
TGTGCCTGGAGTGTATCTGAGCTACAGCCCCAGCATTTT
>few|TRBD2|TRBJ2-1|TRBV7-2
CASSLIAGGYNEQFF
TGTGCCAGCAGCCTGATAGCGGGAGGGTACAATGAGCAGTTCTTC
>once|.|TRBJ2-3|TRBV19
CASSPYSDTQYF
TGTGCCAGTAGCCCCTATTCGGATACGCAGTATTTT
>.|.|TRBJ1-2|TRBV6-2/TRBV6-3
CASSYRPNGYTF
TGTGCCAGCAGTTACCGTCCTAATGGCTACACCTTC
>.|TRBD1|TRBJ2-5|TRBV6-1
CASSESVGQGSETQYF
TGTGCCAGCAGTGAAAGTGTGGGACAGGGGTCAGAGACCCAGTACTTC
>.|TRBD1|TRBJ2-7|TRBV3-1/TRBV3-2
CASSHGRSRTGAAYEQYF
TGTGCCAGCAGCCATGGTCGCTCTCGGACAGGGGCCGCCTACGAGCAGTACTTC
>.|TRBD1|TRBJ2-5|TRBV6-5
CASSYYRQGGAQYF
TGTGCCAGCAGTTACTATAGACAGGGGGGGGCCCAGTACTTC
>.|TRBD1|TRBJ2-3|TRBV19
CASRTGGSSTDTQYF
TGTGCCAGTCGGACAGGGGGATCTAGCACAGATACGCAGTATTTT
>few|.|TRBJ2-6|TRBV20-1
CSASPGAARLSGANVLTF
TGCAGTGCTAGTCCAGGGGCCGCCAGACTCTCTGGGGCCAACGTCCTGACTTTC
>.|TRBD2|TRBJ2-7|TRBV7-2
CASSFLAASYEQYF
TGTGCCAGCAGCTTTCTAGCGGCTTCCTACGAGCAGTACTTC
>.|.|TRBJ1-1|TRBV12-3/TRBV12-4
CASSLTPPEAFF
TGTGCCAGCAGTTTGACACCTCCGGAAGCTTTCTTT
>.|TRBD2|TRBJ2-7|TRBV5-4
CASSSGTSRGYEQYF
TGTGCCAGCAGCAGTGGGACTAGCAGAGGGTACGAGCAGTACTTC
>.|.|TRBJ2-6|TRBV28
CASSLGPWYSGANVLTF
TGTGCCAGCAGTTTAGGCCCGTGGTACTCTGGGGCCAACGTCCTGACTTTC
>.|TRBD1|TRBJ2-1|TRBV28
CASSSIRGLREQFF
TGTGCCAGCAGTTCCATTAGGGGGCTCCGGGAGCAGTTCTTC
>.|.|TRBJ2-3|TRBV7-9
CASSLDWASTDTQYF
TGTGCCAGCAGCTTAGACTGGGCTAGCACAGATACGCAGTATTTT
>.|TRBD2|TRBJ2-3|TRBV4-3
CASSRLLAGGPDTQYF
TGCGCCAGCAGCCGCCTACTAGCGGGAGGGCCAGATACGCAGTATTTT
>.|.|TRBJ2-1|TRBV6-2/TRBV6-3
CASSPPLALTAGEQFF
TGTGCCAGCAGTCCCCCTCTAGCACTAACAGCGGGTGAGCAGTTCTTC
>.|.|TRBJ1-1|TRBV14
CASSQERNRNTEAFF
TGTGCCAGCAGCCAAGAAAGGAACAGGAACACTGAAGCTTTCTTT
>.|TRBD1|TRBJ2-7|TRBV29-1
CSVAGLRGRRPDNEQYF
TGCAGCGTCGCCGGGTTGAGGGGGCGCAGACCAGACAACGAGCAGTACTTC